These T cell receptor beta chains were read from a single sample in a study of graft-versus-host responses after intestinal transplantation. The antigens of these receptors remain unknown. Here immunoSEQ multiplex PCR was the method, and the copy in TCRdb shows in-frame clones only, minus some. This table has 80,000 to 100,000 clones, around 83% appearing once. The sequencing used unstimulated CD8+ T cells sorted from spleen or lymph node cells, collected before intestinal transplant. These receptors were obtained from a human donor who received an intestinal transplant. Both conserved end residues are part of each CDR3. D genes are given only for firm matches. Not every row has a clone size; where given, it reads once, few, many or a size class.

j_gene	d_gene	abundance	v_gene	CDR3nt	CDR3aa
TRBJ1-1	.	.	TRBV10-3	TGTGCCATCAGTGTGGCATGGGGGAACACTGAAGCTTTCTTT	CAISVAWGNTEAFF
TRBJ2-1	.	.	TRBV9	TGTGCCAGCAGCGTAGATGGGACGGGTACCTACAATGAGCAGTTCTTC	CASSVDGTGTYNEQFF
TRBJ1-6	TRBD1	.	TRBV11-2	TGTGCCAGCAGCCCTAGGACAGGGTTTGCACCCCTCCACTTT	CASSPRTGFAPLHF
TRBJ2-5	.	.	TRBV29-1	TGCAGCGTTGAAGACAGAAACCAAGAGACCCAGTACTTC	CSVEDRNQETQYF
TRBJ2-1	.	once	TRBV10-3	TGTGCCATCAGTGAGTCAAGTTTTGCTGAGCAGTTCTTC	CAISESSFAEQFF
TRBJ2-3	.	few	TRBV5-1	TGCGCCAGCAGCTTATGGGGATTGGCAGATACGCAGTATTTT	CASSLWGLADTQYF
TRBJ1-5	.	.	TRBV5-1	TGCGCCAGCAGCTTGACACGCACCCGCAATCAGCCCCAGCATTTT	CASSLTRTRNQPQHF
TRBJ2-7	.	.	TRBV2	TGTGCCAGCAGTGAAGCGGGGGGCTCCTACGAGCAGTACTTC	CASSEAGGSYEQYF
TRBJ2-7	.	.	TRBV6-5	TGTGCCAGCAGTTACGAGGGGAAGATTTACGAGCAGTACTTC	CASSYEGKIYEQYF
TRBJ1-3	.	.	TRBV6-5	TGTGCCAGCAGTTCCACCCCTCGGGGGCTGGGAAACACCATATATTTT	CASSSTPRGLGNTIYF
TRBJ2-3	TRBD2	few	TRBV15	TGTGCCACCAGCGTAGCGGGAGGAGATACGCAGTATTTT	CATSVAGGDTQYF
TRBJ1-1	.	.	TRBV27	TGTGCCAGCAGTTTGGGATCTGAAGCTTTCTTT	CASSLGSEAFF
TRBJ2-3	TRBD2	.	TRBV4-1	TGCGCCAGCAGCCAGCAGGGACTAGCGGGAGTTGTAGATACGCAGTATTTT	CASSQQGLAGVVDTQYF
TRBJ1-5	.	.	TRBV11-3	TGTGCCAGCACCCGGCGGGGTCAGCCCCAGCATTTT	CASTRRGQPQHF
TRBJ1-3	.	once	TRBV19	TGTGCCAGTAGTGAAGGGGTGTTCGGCACCATATATTTT	CASSEGVFGTIYF
TRBJ1-2	TRBD1	.	TRBV28	TGTGCCAGCAGCCCTCAGAGGGGGCCTGGCTACACCTTC	CASSPQRGPGYTF
TRBJ2-7	.	.	TRBV11-2	TGTGCCAGCAGCTTAGCTGGGGGGTCCTACGAGCAGTACTTC	CASSLAGGSYEQYF
TRBJ2-1	TRBD2	.	TRBV19	TGTGCCAGTAGTACAAGCGGGAGCTCCTACAATGAGCAGTTCTTC	CASSTSGSSYNEQFF
TRBJ2-2	.	.	TRBV2	TGTGCCAGCAGGGGGCTCGCGGCCGGGGAGCTGTTTTTT	CASRGLAAGELFF
TRBJ2-7	.	.	TRBV5-4	TGTGCCAGCAGCTTGATCCCAGGGGCCTACGAGCAGTACTTC	CASSLIPGAYEQYF
TRBJ2-7	.	.	TRBV15	TGTGCCACCAGCATCTACGGGGGCAATTCCTACGAGCAGTACTTC	CATSIYGGNSYEQYF
TRBJ1-5	.	.	TRBV19	TGTGCCAGTAATTTGGGGCTGAGCAATCAGCCCCAGCATTTT	CASNLGLSNQPQHF
TRBJ2-7	.	once	TRBV6-5	TGTGCCAGCAGTGAAACGGTCCCTAGCGAGCAGTACTTC	CASSETVPSEQYF
TRBJ1-1	TRBD1	.	TRBV7-9	TGTGCCAGCAACCCTAGGACAGGGGGCGTAGGCACTGAAGCTTTCTTT	CASNPRTGGVGTEAFF
TRBJ2-1	TRBD2	once	TRBV6-4	TGTGCCAGCAGTGAAGTAGCGGGGGGGAGCAATGAGCAGTTCTTC	CASSEVAGGSNEQFF
TRBJ2-2	.	few	TRBV2	TGTGCCAGCAGTGATCCTAGTCGACAGATCGACACCGGGGAGCTGTTTTTT	CASSDPSRQIDTGELFF
TRBJ1-3	.	.	TRBV25-1	TGTGCCAGCAGTATCGGAAACACCATATATTTT	CASSIGNTIYF
TRBJ1-1	.	.	TRBV5-1	TGCGCCAGCAACCGACAGCTGGGGAACACTGAAGCTTTCTTT	CASNRQLGNTEAFF
TRBJ1-5	.	.	TRBV13	TGTGCCAGCAGCTTAGGTCCGGGTACTCAGCCCCAGCATTTT	CASSLGPGTQPQHF
TRBJ2-1	TRBD1	.	TRBV9	TGTGCCAGCAGCGCCGGGACAGATTACAATGAGCAGTTCTTC	CASSAGTDYNEQFF
TRBJ2-3	TRBD2	.	TRBV7-6	TGTGCCAGCACCGAAACGGGGGGAACAGATACGCAGTATTTT	CASTETGGTDTQYF
TRBJ2-1	TRBD2	.	TRBV5-1	TGCGCCAGCAGCTTGTATCGGCTAGACCAGGGAGGGAATGAGCAGTTCTTC	CASSLYRLDQGGNEQFF